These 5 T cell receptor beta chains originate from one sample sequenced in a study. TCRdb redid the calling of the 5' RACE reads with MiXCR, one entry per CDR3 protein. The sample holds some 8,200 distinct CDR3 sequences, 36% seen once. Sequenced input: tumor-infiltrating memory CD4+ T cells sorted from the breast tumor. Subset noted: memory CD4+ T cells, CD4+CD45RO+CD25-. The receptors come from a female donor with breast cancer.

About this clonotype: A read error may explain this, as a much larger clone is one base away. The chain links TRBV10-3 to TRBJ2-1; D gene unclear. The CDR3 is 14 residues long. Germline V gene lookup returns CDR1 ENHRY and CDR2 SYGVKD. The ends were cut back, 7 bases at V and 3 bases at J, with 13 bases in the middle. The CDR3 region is CAINDFVSYNEQFF. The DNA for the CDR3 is TGTGCCATCAATGACTTCGTAAGCTACAATGAGCAGTTCTTC.

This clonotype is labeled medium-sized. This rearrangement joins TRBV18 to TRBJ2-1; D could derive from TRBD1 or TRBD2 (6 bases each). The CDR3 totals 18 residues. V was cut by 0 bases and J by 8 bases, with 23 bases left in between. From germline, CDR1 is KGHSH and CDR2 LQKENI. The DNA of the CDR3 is TGTGCCAGCTCACCACCGTGGGGGGCCGCGACAAATTCGGATGAGCAGTTCTTC. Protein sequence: CASSPPWGAATNSDEQFF.

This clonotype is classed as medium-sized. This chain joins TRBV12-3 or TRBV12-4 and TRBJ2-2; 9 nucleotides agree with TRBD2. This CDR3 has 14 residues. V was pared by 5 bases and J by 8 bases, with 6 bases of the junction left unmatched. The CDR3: CASSVSGSRGELFF. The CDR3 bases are TGTGCCAGCAGTGTTAGCGGGAGTCGTGGGGAGCTGTTTTTT.

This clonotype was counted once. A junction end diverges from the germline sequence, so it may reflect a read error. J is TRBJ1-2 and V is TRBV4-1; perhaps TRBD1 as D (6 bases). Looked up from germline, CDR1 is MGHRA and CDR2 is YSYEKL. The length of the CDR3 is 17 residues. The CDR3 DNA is TGCGCCAGCAACCAAGTAGTTGCAGGGGCAGGAGTTGAAGGCTACACCTTC. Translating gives CASNQVVAGAGVEGYTF.

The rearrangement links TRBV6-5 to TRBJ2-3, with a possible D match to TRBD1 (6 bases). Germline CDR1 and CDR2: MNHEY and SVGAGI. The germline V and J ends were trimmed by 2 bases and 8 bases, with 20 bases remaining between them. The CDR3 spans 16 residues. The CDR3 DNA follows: TGTGCCAGCAGTTACGGAGCAGGGGCGGTGAGGGGTACGCAGTATTTT. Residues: CASSYGAGAVRGTQYF.